Presented here are 29 T cell receptor beta chains from one specimen sequenced in a study of blood T cell repertoires in COVID-19. Using immunoSEQ multiplex PCR, the repertoire was profiled, and TCRdb retains in-frame clones only, with some absent. The sample shows over 70,000 clones, 88% of them seen only once. The sequencing sample was made of peripheral blood. The receptors shown here come from a woman over 75 with acute or convalescent COVID-19.

The rearrangement uses TRBV6-5 and TRBJ2-5; D not resolved. The CDR3 contains 14 residues. CDR1 is MNHEY and CDR2 is SVGAGI in the germline V gene. The V end was cut by 1 base, the J end by 0 bases, with 6 bases between. The CDR3 spells CASSYLTNQETQYF. CDR3 in DNA: TGTGCCAGCAGTTACTTGACAAACCAAGAGACCCAGTACTTC.

The sample holds many counts of this clone. The V call is TRBV6-5, the J call TRBJ2-7; the match to TRBD1 covers 10 bases. V shed 3 bases, J shed 3 bases, and the junction held 5 bases outside the gene matches. The CDR3 spans 15 residues. CDR1 is MNHEY, CDR2 SVGAGI, per germline. CDR3 in DNA: TGTGCCAGCAGTTATTTGGGGACAGGGGACTACGAGCAGTACTTC. The encoded protein is CASSYLGTGDYEQYF.

V gene TRBV24-1 combines with J gene TRBJ2-2; the D gene is possibly TRBD1 (5 bases). Trimming stripped 1 base from V and 3 bases from J, with 17 bases between. CDR3 size: 18 residues. From germline, CDR1 is KGHDR and CDR2 SFDVKD. The CDR3 spells CATSDFGRAKGYTGELFF. The CDR3, as DNA: TGTGCCACCAGTGATTTTGGCAGGGCTAAGGGTTACACCGGGGAGCTGTTTTTT.

This clone was counted once. This chain connects TRBV2 to TRBJ2-2; D remains unclear. Per germline, CDR1 SNHLY and CDR2 FYNNEI. The CDR3 length is 14 residues. V was shortened by 1 base and J by 9 bases, with 12 bases between the two germline ends. CDR3 loop: CASSEVGSIRELFF. The CDR3 DNA sequence: TGTGCCAGCAGTGAAGTTGGTAGCATCAGGGAGCTGTTTTTT.

J is TRBJ2-2 and V is TRBV5-1; 14 bases are shared with TRBD2. The CDR3 contains 17 residues. Germline loops: CDR1 SGHRS, CDR2 YFSETQ. The ends lost 3 bases at V and 5 bases at J; junction bases unmatched: 6. In DNA form, the CDR3 reads TGCGCCAGCAGCTGGACTAGCGGGAGGAGGGGGACCGGGGAGCTGTTTTTT. It translates to CASSWTSGRRGTGELFF. The full variable domain, completed using reference TRBV5-1 and TRBJ2-2, is KAGVTQTPRYLIKTRGQQVTLSCSPISGHRSVSWYQQTPGQGLQFLFEYFSETQRNKGNFPGRFSGRQFSNSRSEMNVSTLELGDSALYLCASSWTSGRRGTGELFFGEGSRLTVL.

V and J are TRBV5-4 and TRBJ2-5; D ambiguous. Germline assignment: CDR1 SGHNT and CDR2 YYREEE (reference sequence). V was trimmed by 1 base and J by 1 base, leaving 8 bases between them. The CDR3 contains 14 residues. The CDR3 bases are TGTGCCAGCAGCTTGAAACAAACCCAAGAGACCCAGTACTTC. Amino acid sequence: CASSLKQTQETQYF.

This sequence joins TRBV6-2 or TRBV6-3 and TRBJ1-5, with D possibly being TRBD1 (6 bases). The V end lost 6 bases, the J end lost 0 bases, and 9 bases lay between the germline ends. Looked up from germline, CDR1 is MNHEY and CDR2 is SVGEGT. The CDR3 totals 14 residues. The CDR3 is CASSRQDSNQPQHF. CDR3 sequence (DNA): TGTGCCAGCAGCAGACAGGATAGCAATCAGCCCCAGCATTTT.

The rearrangement uses TRBV5-4 and TRBJ2-5, with D tentatively TRBD2 (5 bases). The V end lost 2 bases, the J end lost 2 bases, and 10 bases lay between the germline ends. Germline assignment: CDR1 SGHNT and CDR2 YYREEE (reference sequence). CDR3 length equals 14 residues. The CDR3 DNA reads TGTGCCAGCAGCTTAAGCAGGAGGCAAGAGACCCAGTACTTC. Protein: CASSLSRRQETQYF.

This chain joins TRBV7-9 and TRBJ1-3; D ambiguous. The CDR3 covers 12 residues. V dropped 5 bases and J dropped 4 bases, with 6 bases sitting between them. Germline CDR1 and CDR2: SEHNR and FQNEAQ (reference sequence). The CDR3 DNA is TGTGCCAGCAGCGAGACAGGAAACACCATATATTTT. The encoded protein is CASSETGNTIYF.

This rearrangement joins TRBV6-1 to TRBJ1-2; a possible D gene is TRBD1 (5 bases). Looked up from germline, CDR1 is MNHNS and CDR2 is SASEGT. CDR3 length: 12 amino acids. With 4 bases removed from V and 6 bases from J, the gap between germline ends came to 9 bases. CDR3 sequence (DNA): TGTGCCAGCAGTGTCAGGACACATGGCTACACCTTC. This gives the protein CASSVRTHGYTF.

This clone showed up just once. This chain uses TRBV5-6 with TRBJ2-3; 9 bases line up with TRBD2. V lost 3 bases and J lost 5; bases outside the gene matches: 7. The V gene's germline CDR1 is SGHDT and CDR2 YYEEEE. The CDR3 covers 15 residues. This CDR3 is CASSSWGSGGDTQYF. CDR3 in DNA: TGTGCCAGCAGCTCTTGGGGTAGCGGGGGAGATACGCAGTATTTT.

This rearrangement joins TRBV27 to TRBJ1-4; D not certain. The germline gives CDR1 MNHEY, CDR2 SMNVEV (reference sequence). The CDR3 covers 15 residues. Trimming left V 5 bases short and J 10 bases short, with 20 bases between. The CDR3 sequence is CASSLSLARAGKLFF. CDR3 nucleotides: TGTGCCAGCAGTCTTTCTCTAGCGCGGGCTGGAAAACTGTTTTTT.

The V and J genes are TRBV14 and TRBJ2-2, with D tentatively TRBD1 (6 bases). The CDR3 spans 15 residues. Germline V lookup: CDR1 SGHDN, CDR2 FVKESK. V lost 4 bases, J lost 5 bases, and 14 bases lay in between. The CDR3 here is CASSPRLTGTGELFF. CDR3 in DNA: TGTGCCAGCAGCCCACGCCTCACAGGGACCGGGGAGCTGTTTTTT.

The V gene is TRBV7-8, the J gene TRBJ2-1; 11 nucleotides align to TRBD2. This CDR3 contains 17 residues. Germline values: CDR1 SGHVS, CDR2 FQNEAQ. The V segment lost 2 bases and the J segment 5 bases; nucleotides outside the gene matches: 8. The DNA for the CDR3 is TGTGCCAGCAGCTTACTTAGCGGGAGGGCCGGGAACAATGAGCAGTTCTTC. Amino acid sequence: CASSLLSGRAGNNEQFF.

The chain recombines TRBV10-3 with TRBJ1-4; weak D call: TRBD1 (5 bases). This CDR3 spans 15 amino acids. The V end lost 7 bases, the J end lost 7 bases, and 19 bases lay between the germline ends. CDR1 is ENHRY, CDR2 SYGVKD, per germline. The CDR3 reads CAITDGHGPGEKLFF. CDR3 coding DNA: TGTGCCATCACTGATGGACACGGGCCGGGTGAAAAACTGTTTTTT.

The CDR3 DNA follows: TGTGCCAGTAGTATAGGTCCTGGCAGGGGGTCCGGTCAGCCCCAGCATTTT. Protein: CASSIGPGRGSGQPQHF. The rearrangement links TRBV19 to TRBJ1-5; 7 positions match TRBD1. The CDR3 is made up of 17 amino acids. With V trimmed by 1 base and J by 6 bases, 12 bases remained unmatched. Germline V gives CDR1 LNHDA, CDR2 SQIVND (reference sequence).

This rearrangement joins TRBV5-4 to TRBJ2-5, with D possibly TRBD2 on 5 matching bases. CDR1 is SGHNT, CDR2 YYREEE, per germline (reference sequence). Between the trimmed V and J ends, which lost 0 bases and 2 bases, there was a span of 8 bases. The CDR3 sequence is 14 residues long. The CDR3 sequence is CASSLDGGQETQYF. CDR3 coding DNA: TGTGCCAGCAGCTTGGACGGCGGGCAAGAGACCCAGTACTTC.

The chain employs TRBV2 and TRBJ2-1; a weak D match, TRBD2 (5 bases). V lost 6 bases and J 1 base, leaving 13 bases between the germline ends. Germline V gene data show CDR1 as SNHLY and CDR2 as FYNNEI. The CDR3 loop spans 15 amino acids. CDR3 region: CASRATSSSYNEQFF. CDR3 coding DNA: TGTGCCAGCAGAGCCACTAGTTCTTCCTACAATGAGCAGTTCTTC.

The V gene is TRBV10-2, the J gene TRBJ2-7; no clear D gene. V shed 5 bases and J shed 3 bases, with 8 bases lying between them. The CDR3 has 12 residues. The germline CDR1 and CDR2 sequences are WSHSY and SAAADI. The CDR3 DNA reads TGCGCCAGCAGTTTGAGTAGCTACGAGCAGTACTTC. Amino acid sequence: CASSLSSYEQYF.

The V gene is TRBV5-4, the J gene TRBJ2-5; weak D call: TRBD2 (5 bases). Trimming left V 3 bases short and J 1 base short, with 10 bases between. This CDR3 comprises 14 residues. Germline CDR1 SGHNT, CDR2 YYREEE (reference sequence). CDR3 region: CASSSDWAQETQYF. CDR3 DNA sequence: TGTGCCAGCAGCTCGGACTGGGCCCAAGAGACCCAGTACTTC.

The rearrangement links TRBV19 to TRBJ2-2, with a tentative D call TRBD1 (6 bases). The CDR3 has 16 amino acids. In germline, CDR1 is LNHDA, CDR2 SQIVND (reference sequence). Between the trimmed V and J ends, which lost 1 base and 2 bases, there was a span of 11 bases. The CDR3 DNA is TGTGCCAGTAGTATAGGACAGGTGATTAACACCGGGGAGCTGTTTTTT. Amino acids: CASSIGQVINTGELFF. The complete variable domain, with remaining parts taken from reference TRBV19 and TRBJ2-2, reads DGGITQSPKYLFRKEGQNVTLSCEQNLNHDAMYWYRQDPGQGLRLIYYSQIVNDFQKGDIAEGYSVSREKKESFPLTVTSAQKNPTAFYLCASSIGQVINTGELFFGEGSRLTVL.

The V call is TRBV5-4, the J call TRBJ2-7, with TRBD2 matching 10 bases. The CDR3 length is 15 residues. Germline loops: CDR1 SGHNT, CDR2 YYREEE (reference sequence). The J segment lost 2 bases and the V segment lost 4 bases, leaving 6 bases of the junction unmatched. In DNA, the CDR3 is TGTGCCAGCAGCATTGGGACTAGCGTAACCTACGAGCAGTACTTC. Encoded protein: CASSIGTSVTYEQYF.

This chain connects TRBV7-3 to TRBJ2-1; 9 nucleotides match TRBD1. This CDR3 comprises 17 residues. The trim removed 1 base at V and 4 bases at J, leaving 8 bases unmatched. The germline CDR1 and CDR2 sequences are SGHTA and FQGTGA. DNA of the CDR3: TGTGCCAGCAGCTTAAAAGCCCCCGGGACAGGGTACAATGAGCAGTTCTTC. Translation: CASSLKAPGTGYNEQFF.

The chain uses TRBV12-2 and TRBJ1-2. TRBV12-2 is classified as a pseudogene. The CDR3 loop spans 11 amino acids. This CDR3 reads CASRLIDGYTF. The CDR3 DNA reads TGTGCAAGTCGCTTAATAGATGGCTACACCTTC.

The chain carries TRBV10-3 and TRBJ2-7; 10 positions agree with TRBD1. Germline lookup yields CDR1 ENHRY and CDR2 SYGVKD. Losses at the gene ends were 8 bases for V and 2 bases for J; bases not matched to a gene: 3. The CDR3 is 13 amino acids. The CDR3 loop reads CAIGTGDTYEQYF. CDR3 nucleotides: TGTGCCATCGGGACAGGGGATACCTACGAGCAGTACTTC.

The chain uses TRBV29-1 and TRBJ1-2; 11 nucleotides line up with TRBD1. After removal of 4 bases from V and 5 bases from J, the junction contained 6 bases not matched to a gene. The CDR3 runs 14 residues. Germline CDR1 and CDR2: SQVTM and ANQGSEA. The CDR3 spells CSVVTDRGLYGYTF. The CDR3 bases are TGCAGCGTTGTGACGGACAGGGGGCTGTATGGCTACACCTTC. Based on the CDR3 plus reference TRBV29-1 and TRBJ1-2, the full variable domain is SAVISQKPSRDICQRGTSLTIQCQVDSQVTMMFWYRQQPGQSLTLIATANQGSEATYESGFVIDKFPISRPNLTFSTLTVSNMSPEDSSIYLCSVVTDRGLYGYTFGSGTRLTVV.

The chain has TRBV7-6 and TRBJ2-1, with 9 bases matching TRBD2. There are 16 residues in the CDR3. V was pared by 1 base and J by 9 bases, with 10 bases of the junction left unmatched. Germline V gene lookup returns CDR1 SGHVS and CDR2 FNYEAQ. DNA for the CDR3: TGTGCCAGCAGCTTAGTAGGGTTAGCGGGAGCCCCTGAGCAGTTCTTC. The encoded protein is CASSLVGLAGAPEQFF. Filled out from reference TRBV7-6 and TRBJ2-1, the complete variable domain reads GAGVSQSPRYKVTKRGQDVALRCDPISGHVSLYWYRQALGQGPEFLTYFNYEAQQDKSGLPNDRFSAERPEGSISTLTIQRTEQRDSAMYRCASSLVGLAGAPEQFFGPGTRLTVL.

The genes are TRBV5-5 and TRBJ2-1; D remains unclear. There are 14 residues in the CDR3. V gave up 0 bases and J gave up 3 bases, with 7 bases separating them. CDR1 is SGHKS and CDR2 is YYEKEE in the germline V gene (reference sequence). CDR3 loop: CASSLGVNYNEQFF. CDR3 sequence (DNA): TGTGCCAGCAGCTTGGGAGTTAACTACAATGAGCAGTTCTTC.

V usage is TRBV19 and J usage is TRBJ1-5, with 11 bases that match TRBD1. V lost 1 base and J lost 6; bases outside the gene matches: 5. CDR3 length equals 16 residues. Germline V gene data show CDR1 as LNHDA and CDR2 as SQIVND (reference sequence). The CDR3 DNA reads as TGTGCCAGTAGTATAGCTCCGGACAGGGGGCTTCAGCCCCAGCATTTT. This codes for CASSIAPDRGLQPQHF.